These 22 T cell receptor beta chains were all obtained from the same sample, sequenced in a study of blood T cell repertoires in COVID-19. Sequencing was performed with immunoSEQ multiplex PCR; in TCRdb, only in-frame clones are kept and a portion is missing. The data hold 81,000 or so clones, with 70% to 90% observed a single time. Sequencing used peripheral blood. All receptors derive from a man aged 65 to 85 with active or convalescent COVID-19.

The J gene is TRBJ2-2, the V gene TRBV10-3, with 9 bases fitting TRBD2. The V gene's germline CDR1 is ENHRY and CDR2 SYGVKD. Trimming at V came to 4 bases and at J to 5 bases, leaving 11 bases not matched to a gene. CDR3 length: 17 amino acids. The CDR3 nucleotides read TGTGCCATCAGTGGAGATAGCGGGGGCCCGAGGACCGGGGAGCTGTTTTTT. As protein: CAISGDSGGPRTGELFF.

CDR3 nucleotides: TGTGCCAGCAGCATCAATCAGCCCCAGCATTTT. This codes for CASSINQPQHF. The chain uses TRBV6-5 and TRBJ1-5, with D unresolved. CDR3 length: 11 amino acids. Germline assignment: CDR1 MNHEY and CDR2 SVGAGI. Trimming pared 6 bases from V and 3 bases from J, leaving 3 bases between.

The chain couples TRBV5-1 to TRBJ2-7, with D hard to call. V dropped 0 bases and J dropped 3 bases, with 10 bases sitting between them. The CDR3 consists of 14 residues. CDR1 is SGHRS and CDR2 is YFSETQ in the germline V gene. CDR3 DNA: TGCGCCAGCAGCTTGGTGGCAGGATTCTACGAGCAGTACTTC. This translates into CASSLVAGFYEQYF.

J is TRBJ1-2 and V is TRBV4-3, with D tentatively TRBD1 (5 bases). Germline V CDR1 and CDR2: LGHNA, YSLEER. V was trimmed by 0 bases and J by 2 bases, leaving 13 bases between them. This CDR3 has 16 amino acids. CDR3 sequence: CASSQDLRTFNYGYTF. The CDR3 DNA reads as TGCGCCAGCAGCCAAGATTTAAGGACATTCAACTATGGCTACACCTTC.

The rearrangement uses TRBV18 and TRBJ1-1; 10 nucleotides match TRBD1. Per germline, CDR1 KGHSH and CDR2 LQKENI. The CDR3 has 17 residues. V trimming: 3 bases; J trimming: 4 bases; junction bases outside the gene matches: 11. The CDR3 coding sequence is TGTGCCAGCTCACCCGGGGACAGGGGAGGTTGGGGCACTGAAGCTTTCTTT. The encoded protein is CASSPGDRGGWGTEAFF.

The chain is built from TRBV4-1 and TRBJ1-4, with unresolved D. Germline lookup yields CDR1 MGHRA and CDR2 YSYEKL. V was shortened by 4 bases and J by 4 bases, with 16 bases between the two germline ends. This CDR3 contains 16 residues. CDR3 loop: CASSRGVGGNNEKLFF. The CDR3 DNA reads as TGCGCCAGCAGCCGTGGCGTAGGCGGGAATAATGAAAAACTGTTTTTT.

The chain is built from TRBV5-4 and TRBJ2-5; D uncertain. V shed 1 base and J shed 2 bases, with 6 bases lying between them. This CDR3 contains 13 residues. CDR1 and CDR2 from the germline V gene are SGHNT and YYREEE (reference sequence). CDR3 in amino acids: CASSLRVQETQYF. CDR3 bases: TGTGCCAGCAGCTTGCGGGTTCAAGAGACCCAGTACTTC.

DNA of the CDR3: TGCGCCAGCAGCTTGGATTACGGGGGTGGGAGTGACATTCAGTACTTC. Protein sequence: CASSLDYGGGSDIQYF. The chain combines TRBV5-1 with TRBJ2-4; D perhaps matches TRBD2 (6 bases). Trimming cost V 0 bases and J 8 bases, with 18 bases left between them. Germline V lookup: CDR1 SGHRS, CDR2 YFSETQ. The CDR3 covers 16 residues.

DNA for the CDR3: TGTGCCAGTAGTATGTCAACAGGGATTACTAATGAAAAACTGTTTTTT. It is translated as CASSMSTGITNEKLFF. V and J are TRBV19 and TRBJ1-4, with D tentatively TRBD1 (6 bases). The V gene's germline CDR1 is LNHDA and CDR2 SQIVND (reference sequence). V dropped 3 bases and J dropped 2 bases, with 13 bases sitting between them. The CDR3 loop spans 16 amino acids.

The rearrangement joins TRBV7-3 to TRBJ1-1; weak D call: TRBD1 (6 bases). This CDR3 is built from 15 residues. The germline V gene has CDR1 SGHTA and CDR2 FQGTGA. The V and J ends lost 0 bases and 3 bases respectively, with 11 bases between them. The CDR3 sequence is CASSLTSGDDTEAFF. For the CDR3, the DNA is TGTGCCAGCAGCTTAACATCAGGGGATGACACTGAAGCTTTCTTT.

V gene TRBV29-1 combines with J gene TRBJ2-1; the D gene is possibly TRBD2 (6 bases). In germline, CDR1 is SQVTM, CDR2 ANQGSEA. This CDR3 has 15 amino acids. V lost 6 bases, J lost 5 bases, and 20 bases lay in between. CDR3 coding DNA: TGCAGCGTGGCTTCCCGACTAGAAAGAAACAATGAGCAGTTCTTC. Translating it yields CSVASRLERNNEQFF.

The rearrangement uses TRBV12-3 or TRBV12-4 and TRBJ2-5; D gene ambiguous. V shed 5 bases and J shed 7 bases, with 11 bases lying between them. The CDR3 sequence is 12 residues long. This CDR3 is CASSPTSGTQYF. CDR3 nucleotides: TGTGCCAGCAGTCCGACCTCAGGGACCCAGTACTTC.

In its sample, this clone was seen a few times. The chain uses TRBV4-1 and TRBJ1-4, with a tentative D call TRBD1 (6 bases). Germline V lookup: CDR1 MGHRA, CDR2 YSYEKL. This CDR3 has 17 amino acids. The V end lost 3 bases, the J end lost 8 bases, and 22 bases lay between the germline ends. CDR3 bases: TGCGCCAGCAGCCATCCGCGGGGGCAGTTCTTACCCGAAAAACTGTTTTTT. Its translation: CASSHPRGQFLPEKLFF.

The chain has TRBV5-4 and TRBJ2-1; D might be TRBD1 (6 bases). The CDR3 sequence is 14 residues long. The V and J ends lost 6 bases and 1 base respectively, with 11 bases between them. CDR1 is SGHNT, CDR2 YYREEE, per germline (reference sequence). The CDR3 DNA reads as TGTGCCAGCATGGGGGCAACGTCCTACAATGAGCAGTTCTTC. Translated: CASMGATSYNEQFF.

The chain recombines TRBV19 with TRBJ2-3; 8 bases match TRBD2. CDR1 is LNHDA, CDR2 SQIVND, per germline (reference sequence). V trimming: 5 bases; J trimming: 0 bases; junction bases outside the gene matches: 1. This CDR3 contains 14 residues. The CDR3 loop is CASSSGGSTDTQYF. The CDR3 DNA follows: TGTGCCAGTAGTTCGGGGGGGAGCACAGATACGCAGTATTTT.

V usage is TRBV11-3 and J usage is TRBJ2-1; 7 nucleotides agree with TRBD1. CDR3 size: 15 residues. V was pared by 1 base and J by 4 bases, with 4 bases of the junction left unmatched. Looked up from germline, CDR1 is SGHNT and CDR2 is YENEEA. The CDR3 DNA sequence: TGTGCCAGCAGCTTAGGACAGGGAACGTACAATGAGCAGTTCTTC. Translating gives CASSLGQGTYNEQFF.

The chain is built from TRBV5-1 and TRBJ1-2; D is perhaps TRBD1 (6 bases). The CDR3 runs to 13 residues. V lost 4 bases and J lost 7, with 14 bases in between. Germline assignment: CDR1 SGHRS and CDR2 YFSETQ. This chain's CDR3 is CASSALGQSGYTF. DNA of the CDR3: TGCGCCAGCAGCGCCCTAGGACAGTCTGGCTACACCTTC.

V is TRBV6-2 or TRBV6-3 and J is TRBJ1-1; no definite D call. CDR1 is MNHEY and CDR2 is SVGEGT in the germline V gene. This CDR3 comprises 13 residues. The V and J ends lost 0 bases and 6 bases respectively, with 8 bases between them. The CDR3 DNA reads as TGTGCCAGCAGTTACTCGAGTGGTGCTGAAGCTTTCTTT. Its protein product is CASSYSSGAEAFF.

This chain links TRBV6-1 with TRBJ2-7; maybe TRBD1 (6 bases). The CDR3 sequence is 17 residues long. CDR1 is MNHNS and CDR2 is SASEGT in the germline V gene. V lost 2 bases and J 2 bases, leaving 19 bases between the germline ends. The CDR3 region has the DNA TGTGCCAGCAGTGAATATTATATGGCAGGGGCTACCTACGAGCAGTACTTC. It specifies CASSEYYMAGATYEQYF.

This clone has just a few counts. This sequence joins TRBV24-1 and TRBJ1-2; TRBD1 matches 9 bases. The CDR3 contains 14 residues. The germline V gene has CDR1 KGHDR and CDR2 SFDVKD. J lost 8 bases, V lost 3 bases, and 6 bases had no gene match. This CDR3 reads CATSDPGQGLGYTF. In DNA, the CDR3 is TGTGCCACCAGTGATCCGGGACAGGGCTTGGGCTACACCTTC.

This chain connects TRBV3-1 (or the pseudogene TRBV3-2) to TRBJ1-3; D is perhaps TRBD1 (6 bases). The CDR3 is made up of 14 amino acids. Germline V gene data show CDR1 as LGHDT and CDR2 as YNNKEL (reference sequence). Between the trimmed V and J ends, which lost 8 bases and 0 bases, there was a span of 11 bases. The CDR3 spells CASRRGSSGNTIYF. CDR3 DNA sequence: TGTGCCAGCCGAAGGGGGTCCTCTGGAAACACCATATATTTT.

The chain couples TRBV2 to TRBJ1-2, with TRBD1 matching 7 bases. The CDR3 consists of 15 residues. V was pared by 3 bases and J by 5 bases, with 9 bases of the junction left unmatched. Germline loops: CDR1 SNHLY, CDR2 FYNNEI. Here the CDR3 reads CASSEASGTAYGYTF. In nucleotides, the CDR3 is TGTGCCAGCAGTGAGGCCTCCGGGACAGCTTATGGCTACACCTTC.